The source of this T cell receptor beta chain is a study of molecular identifiers for immune sequencing clone quantification. Study-level points and caveats: Clones of above 20 RNA copies carried over 98% of effector molecules; in naive cells they carried under 1%.

Using its own MiXCR run on the PCR reads, TCRdb lists one record per CDR3 protein. The table lists 60,000 to 75,000 distinct CDR3 sequences, around a fifth of them singletons. Comment on this clonotype: Its specificity is not known.

The authors sorted naive CD8 T cells as CD8+CD4-CCR7+CD45RA+. The receptor was derived from a human donor in good health. Some libraries in this study had Jurkat cell RNA spiked in. Sequences were obtained from naive CD8+ T cells from blood, with Jurkat cell RNA spiked in. The sample's subset: FACS-sorted CD8+CD4-CCR7+CD45RA+ naive T cells.

The CDR3 sequence is CASSVGPYTEAFF. The CDR3, as DNA: TGTGCCAGCAGCGTAGGTCCGTACACTGAAGCTTTCTTT. The chain combines TRBV9 with TRBJ1-1; D is unclear. This CDR3 spans 13 amino acids. Trimming took 0 bases from V and 3 from J, leaving 6 bases between them. Germline loops: CDR1 SGDLS, CDR2 YYNGEE.